A selection of T cell receptor beta chains follows, all from one sample in a study of control samples from healthy donors and cancer patients. The data were produced by immunoSEQ multiplex PCR, yet TCRdb's version contains in-frame clones alone and is incomplete. This table has under 450,000 clones, over 75% appearing once. The sequenced sample consisted of PBMCs. The source is a man aged 40-49 years with head and neck cancer. The CDR3 runs from the conserved cysteine through the conserved F or W.

v_gene,j_gene,CDR3aa
TRBV7-3,TRBJ2-1,CASSLIGTTHEQFF
TRBV11-2,TRBJ1-5,CASSRQGIGQPQHF
TRBV7-9,TRBJ2-7,CASSLSGEVLLTGRGEQYF
TRBV5-1,TRBJ2-1,CASSQTTDIWGNEQFF
TRBV19,TRBJ2-2,CASSIRAGVNTGELFF
TRBV3-1/TRBV3-2,TRBJ1-4,CASSRAPTTNEKLFF
TRBV10-3,TRBJ2-5,CAIRDNQETQYF
TRBV21-1,TRBJ1-3,CASSTDAGNTIYF
TRBV28,TRBJ2-7,CASSLGLAGSSYEQYF
TRBV28,TRBJ1-2,CASSWTGGGYTF
TRBV5-6,TRBJ1-6,CASSPRTGGYNSPLHF
TRBV30,TRBJ2-5,CAWSVFASQETQYF
TRBV12-3/TRBV12-4,TRBJ2-5,CASNHRGGETQYF
TRBV6-5,TRBJ1-3,CASSLGQGARNTIYF
TRBV24-1,TRBJ2-1,CATSDFSNEQFF
TRBV27,TRBJ1-2,CASSLGRADGYTF
TRBV7-8,TRBJ2-7,CASSLEGIGWLNEQYF
TRBV4-3,TRBJ2-1,CASSQGRTGGINEQFF
TRBV19,TRBJ1-1,CASSSPSTGNTEAFF
TRBV7-9,TRBJ1-1,CASSLGQGVGTEAFF
TRBV11-3,TRBJ2-7,CASSGGAVPYEQYF
TRBV27,TRBJ2-7,CASSLWWGGWYEQYF
TRBV7-2,TRBJ2-7,CASSFRGGPYEQYF
TRBV19,TRBJ2-5,CASSTRLAGGVDQETQYF
TRBV15,TRBJ1-5,CATSRDGTANEPQHF
TRBV4-3,TRBJ2-3,CASSQIAGSTDTQYF
TRBV24-1,TRBJ1-3,CATSDLGGNTIYF
TRBV9,TRBJ1-6,CASSAGGPYSPLHF
TRBV5-4,TRBJ2-2,CASSYDKRYTGELFF
TRBV13,TRBJ2-7,CASSETGQGLHEQYF
TRBV5-1,TRBJ2-7,CASSLAGSYEQYF